This T cell receptor beta chain was captured by sequencing in a study of blood T cell repertoires in COVID-19. As for the study in general: Italy, Spain and the United States were the sources of the convalescent and acute COVID-19 samples. The analysed material was cDNA or gDNA that came from T cells, B-cell-depleted T cells, or PBMCs.

Germline V gene sequence: CDR1 GTSNPN, CDR2 SVGIG (reference sequence). This CDR3 is 14 amino acids long. J lost 2 bases, V lost 1 base, and 5 bases had no gene match. Methods used by the authors: Using reference gene primer amplification, nucleated cell counts were estimated. Libraries were prepared by immunoSEQ multiplex PCR; TCRdb keeps only in-frame clonotypes and omits some of them. V, J and clone size derive from that table, while D and trimming were established from the DNA sequence. The sample contains some 53,000 clones, 86% of which appear only once. The chain recombines TRBV30 with TRBJ2-7, with 7 bases fitting TRBD2. The receptor comes from a man aged 70-80 years with acute or convalescent COVID-19. The specimen sequenced was peripheral blood. The CDR3 region is CAWSAGGSAYEQYF. CDR3 bases: TGTGCCTGGAGTGCCGGGGGGTCGGCCTACGAGCAGTACTTC. The variable domain in full, completed from reference TRBV30 and TRBJ2-7, reads SQTIHQWPATLVQPVGSPLSLECTVEGTSNPNLYWYRQAAGRGLQLLFYSVGIGQISSEVPQNLSASRPQDRQFILSSKKLLLSDSGFYLCAWSAGGSAYEQYFGPGTRLTVT.